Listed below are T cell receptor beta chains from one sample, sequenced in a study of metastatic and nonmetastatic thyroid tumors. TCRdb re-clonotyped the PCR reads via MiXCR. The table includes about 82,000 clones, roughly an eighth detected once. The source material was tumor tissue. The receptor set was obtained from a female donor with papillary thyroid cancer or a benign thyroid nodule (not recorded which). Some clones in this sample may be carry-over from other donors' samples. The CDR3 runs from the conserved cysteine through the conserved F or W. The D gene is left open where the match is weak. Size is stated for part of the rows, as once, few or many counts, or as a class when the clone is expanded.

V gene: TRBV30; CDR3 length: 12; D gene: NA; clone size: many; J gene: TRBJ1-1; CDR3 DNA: TGTGCCTGGAGCTTCACAAGGACCGAAGCTTTCTTT; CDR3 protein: CAWSFTRTEAFF
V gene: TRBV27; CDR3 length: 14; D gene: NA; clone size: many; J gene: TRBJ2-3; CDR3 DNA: TGTGCCAGCAGTTTATTAGCAGGGGTGGATACGCAGTATTTT; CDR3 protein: CASSLLAGVDTQYF
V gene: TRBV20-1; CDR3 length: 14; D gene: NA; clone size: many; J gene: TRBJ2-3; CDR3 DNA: TGCAGTGCTAGGGATCCGGGACTTACAGATACGCAGTATTTT; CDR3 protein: CSARDPGLTDTQYF
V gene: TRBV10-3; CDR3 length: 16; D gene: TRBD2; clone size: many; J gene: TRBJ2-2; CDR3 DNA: TGTGCCATCAGTGACGCCCCTAGCGGCCCCCAGGGGGAGCTGTTTTTT; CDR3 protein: CAISDAPSGPQGELFF
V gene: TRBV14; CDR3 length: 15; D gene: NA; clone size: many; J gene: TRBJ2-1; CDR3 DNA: TGTGCCAGCAGCCAAGATCGTAGACTCGGGGATGAGCAGTTCTTC; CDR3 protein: CASSQDRRLGDEQFF
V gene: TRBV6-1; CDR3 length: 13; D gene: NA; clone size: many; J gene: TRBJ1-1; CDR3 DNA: TGTGCCAGCACGCCCCTCACACAGGGTATAGCTTTCTTT; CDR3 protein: CASTPLTQGIAFF
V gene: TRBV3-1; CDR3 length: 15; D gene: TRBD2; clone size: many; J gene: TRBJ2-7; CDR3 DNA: TGTGCCAGCAGCCAGATGAGGCTAGCGGGAGCCGAGCAGTACTTC; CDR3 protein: CASSQMRLAGAEQYF
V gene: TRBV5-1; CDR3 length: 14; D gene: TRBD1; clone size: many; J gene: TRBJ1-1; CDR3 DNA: TGCGCCAGCAGCGGCCCAGGGGGACGGACTGAAGCTTTCTTT; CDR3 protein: CASSGPGGRTEAFF
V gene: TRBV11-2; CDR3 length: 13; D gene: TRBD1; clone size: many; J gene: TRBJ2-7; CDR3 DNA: TGTGCCAGCAGCTTAGACAGGGGGCCCGAGCAGTACTTC; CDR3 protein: CASSLDRGPEQYF
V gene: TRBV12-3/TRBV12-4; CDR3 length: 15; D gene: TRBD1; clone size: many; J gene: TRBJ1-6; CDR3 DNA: TGTGCCAGCAGTCTGGACAGGGGTGGTTATTCACCCCTCCACTTT; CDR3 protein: CASSLDRGGYSPLHF
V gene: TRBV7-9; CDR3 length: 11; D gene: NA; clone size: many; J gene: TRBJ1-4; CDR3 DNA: TGTGCCAGCAGCTTTAATGAAAAACTGTTTTTT; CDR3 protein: CASSFNEKLFF
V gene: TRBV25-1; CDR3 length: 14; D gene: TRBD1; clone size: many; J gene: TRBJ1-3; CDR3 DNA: TGTGCCAGCAGACAGGGGTTCTCTGGAAACACCATATATTTT; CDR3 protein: CASRQGFSGNTIYF
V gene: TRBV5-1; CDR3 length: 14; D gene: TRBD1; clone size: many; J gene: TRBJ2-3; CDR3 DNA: TGCGCCAGCAGATACAGGGGGCCCGCAGATACGCAGTATTTT; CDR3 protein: CASRYRGPADTQYF
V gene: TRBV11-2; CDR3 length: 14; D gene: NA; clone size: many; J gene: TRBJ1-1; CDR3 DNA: TGTGCCAGCAGCTTCGCCGGGAGAAACACTGAAGCTTTCTTT; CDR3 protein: CASSFAGRNTEAFF
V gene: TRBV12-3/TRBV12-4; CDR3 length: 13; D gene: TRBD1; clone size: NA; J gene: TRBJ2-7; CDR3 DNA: TGTGCTAGCAGTCCCCGGACAGGGTCCGAGCAGTACTTC; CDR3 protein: CASSPRTGSEQYF
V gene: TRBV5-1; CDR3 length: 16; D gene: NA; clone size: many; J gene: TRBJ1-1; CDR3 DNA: TGCGCCAGCAGCTTTGGTGGGGTGACAAGGAACACTGAAGCTTTCTTT; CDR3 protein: CASSFGGVTRNTEAFF
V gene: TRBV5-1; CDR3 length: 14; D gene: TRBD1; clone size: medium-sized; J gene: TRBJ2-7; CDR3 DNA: TGCGCCAGCAGCGAGGGACAGGGGTTTTACGAGCAGTACTTC; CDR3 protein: CASSEGQGFYEQYF
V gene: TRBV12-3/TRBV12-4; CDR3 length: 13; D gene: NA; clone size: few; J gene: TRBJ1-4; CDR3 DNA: TGTGCCAGCAGGCTACAGGAGGATGAAAAACTGTTTTTT; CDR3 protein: CASRLQEDEKLFF
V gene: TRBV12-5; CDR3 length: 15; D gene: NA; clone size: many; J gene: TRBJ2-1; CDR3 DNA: TGTGCTAGTTTCACTCCGGGCTTTCCCCAAGATGAGCAGTTCTTC; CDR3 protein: CASFTPGFPQDEQFF
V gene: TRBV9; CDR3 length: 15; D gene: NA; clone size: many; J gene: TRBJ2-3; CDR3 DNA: TGTGCCAGCAGCCCCGGACTATCTAGCACAGATACGCAGTATTTT; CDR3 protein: CASSPGLSSTDTQYF
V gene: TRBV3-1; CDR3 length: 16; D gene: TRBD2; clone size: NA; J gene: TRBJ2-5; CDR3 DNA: TGTGCCAGCGCTGAATCTAGCGGGAGGGCCCAAGAGACCCAGTACTTC; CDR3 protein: CASAESSGRAQETQYF
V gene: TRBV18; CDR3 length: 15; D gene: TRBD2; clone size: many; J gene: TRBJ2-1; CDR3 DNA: TGTGCCAGCTCACCGCCCCTTAGCGGGAGCGATGAGCAGTTCTTC; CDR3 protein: CASSPPLSGSDEQFF
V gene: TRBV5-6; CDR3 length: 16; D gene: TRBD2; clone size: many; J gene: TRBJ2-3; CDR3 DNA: TGTGCCAGCAGCTTCCAGACTAGCGGGAGAATAGATACGCAGTATTTT; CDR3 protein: CASSFQTSGRIDTQYF